This T cell receptor beta chain was sequenced during a study of human T cells and chemical hapten exposure (dated by TCRdb to the early 2020s). In terms of the full investigation: Libraries were combined into a pool for sequencing, and differences in TCR yield between samples came mainly from small differences in library volumes within the pool. For every blood RNA sample, sequencing covered both the TCR alpha and TCR beta chains. This study followed changes in the peripheral blood TCR repertoire in vivo during primary and secondary sensitization of alopecia patients to the hapten diphenylcyclopropenone (DPC). Overall results and qualifications from the work: After repeated subsampling, the strength of the expansion versus patch-test correlation and the threshold at which it became significant changed. DPC sensitization did not change how many TCRs were above 1 in 1000 frequency, and no evidence was found of alterations in global repertoire structure.

This specimen's time point label, interpreted: healthy volunteer bleed at 2 weeks. Total RNA was extracted from unfractionated whole blood collected in Tempus Blood RNA tubes. Five or six healthy volunteers served as TCR sequencing controls and were bled at day 0, 2 weeks and 6 weeks. In regard to this clonotype: The specificity of this receptor is unknown. No qualities accompany the bases; no much larger clone lies one base away.

CDR1 is given as SEHNR and CDR2 as FQNEAQ, both from the germline V gene (reference sequence). The CDR3 sequence holds 16 residues, the cysteine and phenylalanine included. CDR3 DNA only is kept here, 48 bases in frame from base 1. V loses 5 bases, J loses 1 base, and the germline ends lie 17 bases apart. Library creation used RACE. These reads were obtained on a NextSeq 500. During library preparation, unique molecular identifiers were attached to individual cDNA molecules so that TCRs could be counted quantitatively and reproducibly. From the authors' description of their analysis: Samples had a median of roughly 87,000 TCRs, with a range from roughly 23,224 to 750,000. V, J and CDR3 annotation of the TCR reads was performed with the Decombinator software suite. For PS versus PT1 abundance plots, all samples were subsampled to the same number of TCRs (28,000). TCRs were defined as expanded if absent before sensitization and observed at least eight times at the 2-week time point. The public reads were quality trimmed at Q25 with fastp and then assembled into clones with MiXCR by TCRdb, keeping productive beta chains. Rows matching on CDR3 protein sequence are summarized as one entry with the most common DNA and genes. TCRdb, rather than the study authors, made the V and J calls. Within this sample are 43,000 or so distinct CDR3 sequences, with around 4% of them counted one time only. The ten largest clones take up around 1.6% of the sample.

Sequenced sample: whole blood. Recombination linked TRBV7-9 to TRBJ1-1, and perhaps TRBD1 as D gene, on 6 matching bases. This receptor was identified in a female donor in good health. Some clones in this sample may be carry-over from other donors' samples. The CDR3 here reads CASSAGGGGPNTEAFF. The DNA sequence is as follows: TGTGCCAGCAGCGCTGGGGGAGGGGGTCCGAACACTGAAGCTTTCTTT.